This T cell receptor beta chain was obtained from a study of radiotherapy plus CTLA-4 blockade in lung cancer. The wider study: Objective responses occurred in about 17% of patients; about 31% had disease control.

Sequenced by immunoSEQ multiplex PCR; TCRdb stores in-frame clones only, minus some. Among 85,000 to 90,000 clones, approximately 75% were seen once, and the ten largest hold over 11%. This clone was seen a few times. Its matching antigen is unknown. Participants had chemo-refractory metastatic non-small-cell lung cancer and were treated with focal radiation plus ipilimumab CTLA-4 blockade. Study findings and constraints: Researchers report tumor-derived TCR clones expanding in blood after radiotherapy plus ipilimumab. Together with interferon-beta, which increased in serum after radiation, early dynamic changes in blood T cell clones were reportedly the best predictors of response.

The starting material was peripheral blood, obtained from a patient treated with radiotherapy plus ipilimumab. The TCR originated in a human donor with non-small cell lung cancer that progressed on radiotherapy plus ipilimumab.

CDR3 DNA: TGTGCCAGCAGTAATAGCGGGAGGGCCGTTAGCACAGATACGCAGTATTTT. Translated: CASSNSGRAVSTDTQYF. This rearrangement joins TRBV28 to TRBJ2-3; 11 bases are shared with TRBD2. From germline, CDR1 is MDHEN and CDR2 SYDVKM. This CDR3 region has 17 residues. The V and J ends lost 5 bases and 0 bases, in that order; junction bases with no gene match: 7.